This T cell receptor beta chain was sequenced for a study of cytomegalovirus exposure and HLA in healthy donors. The study, taken as a whole, reports: Researchers reportedly found TCR beta sequences accurately predicted most subjects' HLA-A and HLA-B alleles. Later analysis showed TCR association rates varying by HLA locus, highest for DRB1 and lowest for HLA-C. Analysis performed later showed TCR beta chains linked to HLA being more clonally expanded than equally common others.

This CDR3 comprises 16 residues. CDR1 SEHNR and CDR2 FQNEAQ come from the germline V gene (reference sequence). With 2 bases clipped from V and 7 bases from J, the junction kept 12 bases outside the gene matches. Concerning this clone itself: What it recognizes is unknown.

PCR employed 60 Vbeta and 13 Jbeta primers. Libraries were prepared by immunoSEQ multiplex PCR; TCRdb keeps only in-frame clonotypes and omits some of them. The table has fewer than 200,000 clones, 75% to 85% seen once. Sample: PBMCs. The chain couples TRBV7-9 to TRBJ1-2; TRBD1 aligns across 8 bases. This sequence was found in a female donor in good health and CMV-seronegative. CDR3 protein: CASSLWADRVNSGYTF. CDR3 bases: TGTGCCAGCAGCTTATGGGCGGACAGGGTAAATTCTGGCTACACCTTC.